These 23 T cell receptor beta chains originate from one sample sequenced in a study of cytomegalovirus exposure and HLA in healthy donors. The study ran its PCR with 60 Vbeta and 13 Jbeta primers. Clones were read by immunoSEQ multiplex PCR, and TCRdb kept only the in-frame ones, dropping some. The sample consists of about 60,000 clones, around 77% of them appearing once. The material sequenced was PBMCs. The receptors come from a middle-aged woman in good health and CMV-seropositive.

V is TRBV9 and J is TRBJ2-2; D not resolved. The CDR3 covers 13 residues. The V gene's germline CDR1 is SGDLS and CDR2 YYNGEE. The V end was cut by 5 bases, the J end by 5 bases, with 10 bases between. CDR3 bases: TGTGCCAGCAGTGGCAGGTTGACCGGGGAGCTGTTTTTT. Its protein is CASSGRLTGELFF.

This clone was detected only a few times. The chain carries TRBV6-5 and TRBJ1-5, with a tentative D call TRBD1 (5 bases). CDR3 length equals 15 residues. V lost 5 bases and J lost 5, with 16 bases in between. The germline gives CDR1 MNHEY, CDR2 SVGAGI. In nucleotides, the CDR3 is TGTGCCAGCAGTCTGGGAGGTCAGGGCCATCAGCCCCAGCATTTT. It yields the protein CASSLGGQGHQPQHF.

The rearrangement joins TRBV10-2 to TRBJ1-1; tentatively, D is TRBD1 (6 bases). With 7 bases removed from V and 3 bases from J, the gap between germline ends came to 15 bases. CDR3 length: 14 residues. Looked up from germline, CDR1 is WSHSY and CDR2 is SAAADI. CDR3 residues: CASKRQGIDTEAFF. CDR3 DNA sequence: TGCGCCAGCAAACGTCAGGGGATCGACACTGAAGCTTTCTTT.

Points on this clone: Other DNA sequences of this sample code for an identical CDR3. J is TRBJ2-1 and V is TRBV7-3, with 7 bases matching TRBD1. Per germline, CDR1 SGHTA and CDR2 FQGTGA. This CDR3 spans 16 amino acids. Trimming took 3 bases from V and 2 from J; bases not matched to a gene: 7. In nucleotides, the CDR3 is TGTGCCAGCAGCTTCACGACAGGGCGTACCTACAATGAGCAGTTCTTC. Translation gives CASSFTTGRTYNEQFF.

The rearrangement links TRBV16 to TRBJ1-5, with 7 bases matching TRBD1. The CDR3 covers 15 residues. Germline-derived CDR1 and CDR2 are KGHSY and FQNENV. With V trimmed by 1 base and J by 4 bases, 4 bases remained unmatched. CDR3 DNA: TGTGCCAGCAGCCAATTGGCAGGGGGAAATCAGCCCCAGCATTTT. This sequence encodes CASSQLAGGNQPQHF.

J is TRBJ1-2 and V is TRBV27; D perhaps matches TRBD1 (5 bases). This CDR3 has 13 residues. Germline CDR1 reads MNHEY; CDR2 reads SMNVEV (reference sequence). Deletions cut 3 bases from V and 8 bases from J, with 13 bases between. CDR3 in DNA: TGTGCCAGCAGTTTCGGGACTAGGAACGGCTACACCTTC. It specifies CASSFGTRNGYTF.

V and J are TRBV5-6 and TRBJ2-5; the D gene is possibly TRBD1 (6 bases). Trimming took off 3 bases at V and 5 bases at J, with 11 bases between the two ends. Germline V gene data show CDR1 as SGHDT and CDR2 as YYEEEE. The CDR3 runs 13 residues. The DNA of the CDR3 is TGTGCCAGCAGCTCAGGGGACGAGGAGACCCAGTACTTC. It specifies CASSSGDEETQYF.

As for this clone: Other nucleotide sequences from this sample produce the same CDR3. V gene TRBV28 combines with J gene TRBJ2-5; D is unresolved. Germline assignment: CDR1 MDHEN and CDR2 SYDVKM. Trimming pared 6 bases from V and 7 bases from J, leaving 9 bases between. CDR3 length: 11 residues. The CDR3 loop is CASSSSRTQYF. The CDR3 nucleotides are TGTGCCAGCAGCTCTTCCAGGACCCAGTACTTC.

The chain uses TRBV7-9 and TRBJ1-1; tentatively, D is TRBD1 (6 bases). Germline V lookup: CDR1 SEHNR, CDR2 FQNEAQ (reference sequence). The ends were cut back, 3 bases at V and 7 bases at J, with 12 bases in the middle. The CDR3 contains 13 residues. CDR3 loop: CASSFQGTGEAFF. CDR3 nucleotides: TGTGCCAGCAGCTTCCAGGGGACGGGTGAAGCTTTCTTT.

V is TRBV6-5 and J is TRBJ2-7, with D uncertain. V lost 6 bases and J lost 5, with 11 bases in between. Germline V gives CDR1 MNHEY, CDR2 SVGAGI. This CDR3 has 12 amino acids. CDR3 region: CASRRGVDEQYF. The CDR3 DNA follows: TGTGCCAGCAGGCGAGGAGTGGACGAGCAGTACTTC.

This clone has just one count. The chain carries TRBV5-1 and TRBJ2-7, with TRBD1 identical over 7 bases. Germline V gene sequence: CDR1 SGHRS, CDR2 YFSETQ. Germline trimming cut 0 bases from V and 1 base from J; bases unmatched to any gene: 4. CDR3 length equals 15 residues. CDR3 coding DNA: TGCGCCAGCAGCTTGGCAAGGGACAGTTCCTACGAGCAGTACTTC. Translating it yields CASSLARDSSYEQYF.

The chain employs TRBV6-6 and TRBJ1-5; maybe TRBD1 (6 bases). The CDR3 covers 14 residues. The germline gives CDR1 MNHNY, CDR2 SVGAGI (reference sequence). The V gene lost 5 bases and the J gene lost 0 bases, with 8 bases spanning the gap. The chain's CDR3 is CASSRTVSNQPQHF. The DNA for the CDR3 is TGTGCCAGCAGTCGGACAGTTAGCAATCAGCCCCAGCATTTT.

This clone showed up just a few times. This chain joins TRBV7-2 and TRBJ2-1; 8 bases line up with TRBD1. V lost 3 bases, J lost 4 bases, and 5 bases stayed unmatched. Germline CDR1 reads SGHTA; CDR2 reads FQGNSA. CDR3 length: 15 amino acids. The CDR3 here is CASSFDRGVYNEQFF. CDR3 sequence (DNA): TGTGCCAGCAGCTTCGACAGGGGAGTGTACAATGAGCAGTTCTTC.

The chain employs TRBV5-4 and TRBJ1-1; 8 bases fit TRBD1. Germline CDR1 SGHNT, CDR2 YYREEE (reference sequence). The CDR3 has 16 amino acids. J was trimmed by 0 bases and V by 4 bases; bases with no gene match: 8. CDR3 loop: CASSAGTGGMNTEAFF. CDR3 coding DNA: TGTGCCAGCAGCGCCGGGACAGGCGGCATGAACACTGAAGCTTTCTTT.

This clone came up once. The V call is TRBV5-8, the J call TRBJ2-4; perhaps TRBD1 as D (5 bases). V was cut by 2 bases and J by 0 bases, with 15 bases left in between. Germline loops: CDR1 SGHTS, CDR2 YDEGEE. This CDR3 region has 17 residues. CDR3 loop: CASSLSRVSIAKNIQYF. The CDR3 DNA reads TGTGCCAGCAGCTTAAGCAGGGTCTCCATAGCCAAAAACATTCAGTACTTC. Together with reference TRBV5-8 and TRBJ2-4, the CDR3 gives the full variable domain: EAGVTQSPTHLIKTRGQQATLRCSPISGHTSVYWYQQALGLGLQFLLWYDEGEERNRGNFPPRFSGRQFPNYSSELNVNALELEDSALYLCASSLSRVSIAKNIQYFGAGTRLSVL.

V gene TRBV10-1 combines with J gene TRBJ2-7, with D possibly TRBD1 on 6 matching bases. The V and J ends lost 3 bases and 3 bases respectively, with 12 bases between them. The CDR3 contains 14 residues. The germline V gene encodes CDR1 WNHNN and CDR2 SYGVQD (reference sequence). This CDR3 reads CASSDNRVGYEQYF. DNA of the CDR3: TGCGCCAGCAGTGACAACAGGGTAGGCTACGAGCAGTACTTC.

The V call is TRBV5-1, the J call TRBJ2-6; tentative D call: TRBD1 (5 bases). CDR3 size: 15 residues. V gave up 9 bases and J gave up 0 bases, with 13 bases separating them. CDR1 is SGHRS, CDR2 YFSETQ, per germline. This chain's CDR3 is CATQPGSSGANVLTF. The CDR3 nucleotides read TGCGCCACCCAACCAGGGTCCTCTGGGGCCAACGTCCTGACTTTC.

The chain joins TRBV5-4 to TRBJ2-7, with TRBD1 matching 10 bases. CDR1 is SGHNT and CDR2 is YYREEE in the germline V gene (reference sequence). The J segment lost 6 bases and the V segment lost 4 bases, leaving 10 bases of the junction unmatched. This CDR3 is 15 amino acids long. CDR3 sequence (DNA): TGTGCCAGCAGCCCACCGGACAGGGGGAAGTCCGAGCAGTACTTC. This codes for CASSPPDRGKSEQYF. Together with reference TRBV5-4 and TRBJ2-7, the CDR3 gives the full variable domain: ETGVTQSPTHLIKTRGQQVTLRCSSQSGHNTVSWYQQALGQGPQFIFQYYREEENGRGNFPPRFSGLQFPNYSSELNVNALELDDSALYLCASSPPDRGKSEQYFGPGTRLTVT.

This clone has just a few counts. The chain employs TRBV21-1 and TRBJ2-7; the table calls TRBD2, which could not be checked here. TRBV21-1 is reported as a pseudogene. The CDR3 sequence is 17 residues long. The CDR3 DNA follows: TGTGCCAGCAGCAAAGGACGCGCGCGGGGGCAATACTACGAGCAGTACTTC. Translating gives CASSKGRARGQYYEQYF.

This clone has only a few counts. The CDR3 DNA is TGTGCCACCGGGGAGACTGAAGCTTTCTTT. This gives the protein CATGETEAFF. The chain joins TRBV10-3 to TRBJ1-1; the D is unclear. Per the germline V gene, CDR1 is ENHRY and CDR2 is SYGVKD. The CDR3 spans 10 residues. The germline V and J ends were trimmed by 10 bases and 5 bases, with 8 bases remaining between them.

The chain recombines TRBV29-1 with TRBJ2-3; TRBD1 agrees at 8 bases. Germline V lookup: CDR1 SQVTM, CDR2 ANQGSEA. The V gene end was trimmed by 6 bases and the J gene end by 5 bases; junction bases not matched to a gene: 10. This CDR3 is 14 amino acids long. Here the CDR3 reads CSVAGDRRLDTQYF. CDR3 bases: TGCAGCGTGGCTGGGGACAGGCGCCTAGATACGCAGTATTTT.

This sequence joins TRBV7-3 and TRBJ1-1, with D tentatively TRBD1 (6 bases). Trimming removed 5 bases at V and 7 bases at J, with 14 bases between. The CDR3 contains 13 residues. Germline V gene data show CDR1 as SGHTA and CDR2 as FQGTGA. The CDR3 protein is CASSANTGIEAFF. The CDR3 DNA reads TGTGCCAGCAGCGCTAACACAGGGATTGAAGCTTTCTTT.

The chain couples TRBV7-5 to TRBJ2-7; the table's D call of TRBD1 was not tested on the DNA. TRBV7-5 is a documented pseudogene. The CDR3 length is 13 residues. The chain's CDR3 is CARVRQGYGEQYF. CDR3 bases: TGTGCCAGAGTTCGACAGGGGTATGGCGAGCAGTACTTC.